This T cell receptor beta chain stems from a study of vaccination and CD4 T cells after COVID-19 (dated by TCRdb to between 2021 and 2024). For the study in its entirety: The convalescent cohort included six males and four females, with two Hispanic individuals, seven Caucasians, two Asians and one multiracial person. Participants got two doses of the Pfizer-BioNTech BNT162b2 vaccine (n=8) or two doses of the Moderna mRNA-1273 vaccine (n=2). Post-COVID blood samples were collected from convalescent patients a median of approximately 93 days after diagnosis, with a range of about 35 to 161 days. Post-vaccine blood samples were taken a median of roughly 75 days after the second vaccine dose, with a range of about 12 to 250 days. For stimulating the cultures, overlapping spike peptide pools were used, derived from SARS-CoV-2 as well as from the common cold coronaviruses HCoV-NL63, HCoV-OC43 and HCoV-229E. In control cultures, a CEFX viral epitope pool was used as positive control, an HIV-1 Nef peptide pool was used as negative control, or no peptide was added. In around 9 COVID-19 convalescent patients and a handful of infection-naive healthy vaccine recipients, researchers compared the spike-specific CD4+ TCR repertoire from before mRNA vaccination with the repertoire from after. At the TCR clonotype level, an earlier paper using these donors assessed memory CD4+ T cell crossreactivity between SARS-CoV-2 and common cold coronavirus spike proteins. What the work shows at the level of the full study, not this receptor alone: Only a relatively small number of convalescent patients were included in the study, and early timepoints following natural infection were not analyzed. An increase in the median number of SARS-CoV-2-reactive clonotypes from 21 after infection to roughly 38 after vaccination was observed, but the change was not found to be significant. Nearly all vaccine-specific clones in convalescent patients (304 of 307) were mono-reactive for SARS-CoV-2 spike rather than cross-reactive with common cold coronaviruses. In convalescent patients, a median roughly 88% of post-vaccine SARS-CoV-2-reactive clones were detected only after vaccination, suggesting vaccine-specific priming.

The sample's treatment or condition label, in plain terms: approximately 11-day PBMC culture with coronavirus spike peptide pools or control peptides (ViraFEST assay). CD4+ T cells from unexposed donors were collected before the COVID-19 pandemic (2011-2018). The study used the ViraFEST assay, which expanded antigen-specific T cells with peptide pools and then identified expanded clonotypes by TCR sequencing. PBMCs were cultured at around 2.2 million per well in IMDM supplemented with 5% human AB serum and about 9.6 IU/ml IL-2, with about 10 ug/ml peptide pools added. On days 3 and 7, half of the culture medium was replaced with fresh IL-2-containing medium. After more than 8 days of culture, CD4+ T cells were isolated by negative selection using the EasySep CD4+ T cell isolation kit. As far as cell numbers permitted, CD4+ T cells from unexposed donors were tested for reactivity against SARS-CoV-2 S and N as well as four spike pools from common cold coronaviruses. PBMCs were separated from whole blood using Ficoll-Paque Plus gradient centrifugation and then either used fresh or cryopreserved at -140C. Triplicate wells were generally used for each culture condition. The leukapheresis product used for the unexposed donors was purchased from a commercial source.

For this chain, trimming is 1 base at the V end and 4 bases at the J end, and the number of junction bases without a gene match is 11. The CDR3 sequence holds 19 residues, the cysteine and phenylalanine included. The only DNA kept is the CDR3, 57 bases in frame from the first base. CDR1 and CDR2 (MNHNS, SASEGT) derive from the germline V gene. The library was built by means of PCR. DNA from cultured CD4+ T cells was subjected to TCR sequencing with the Oncomine TCR Beta short-read assay at the Johns Hopkins FTIC core. Genomic DNA was extracted from the cultured CD4+ T cells with the QIAamp micro DNA kit. Oncomine TCR Beta libraries from cultured CD4+ T cells were pooled using unique dual indexes and sequenced on an Illumina iSeq 100. The study's processing was this. Non-productive sequences were removed, and CDR3s not starting with C, not ending with F or W, or shorter than 7 amino acids were discarded. Antigen-specific clonotypes were identified with the MANAFEST web application by comparing peptide-stimulated wells with reference and other culture wells. An FDR below 0.05, an odds ratio above 5, and a productive frequency above 0.1% in at least two of three replicate wells were required for clones to be considered positive. A clonotype was classed as cross-reactive if the clonotype showed significant expansion both in SARS-CoV-2 spike wells and in at least one common cold coronavirus spike condition. CDR3 homology was assessed with Levenshtein distances (stringdist) and unrooted phylogenetic trees (ape) in R version 3.6.1. Starting from the raw public reads, TCRdb applied fastp trimming at Q25, assembled clones with MiXCR and retained in-frame beta chains. Identical CDR3 proteins give one entry, which carries the most common genes and DNA. The V and J calls were determined by TCRdb, not by the authors. The sample contains some 5,500 distinct CDR3 sequences, 34% of them found a single time. Of the sample, roughly 28% is held by the ten largest clones.

Regarding this clonotype: Its antigen has not been determined. Base qualities are not recorded, but no much larger clone differs from it by a single base.

The sequence was collected from a human donor in good health. Source material: CD4+ T cells from blood, cultured in vitro. The sequence links TRBV6-1 to TRBJ2-1; TRBD2 matches 12 bases in the middle. The nucleotide sequence is given as TGTGCCAGCAGTGAAGATGGGCTAGCGGGGGGGCTTTCTTACAATGAGCAGTTCTTC. Protein translation: CASSEDGLAGGLSYNEQFF.